The 9 T cell receptor beta chains in this list originate from one sample, sequenced in a study of shared clonotypes between healthy human individuals. The naive CD8 fraction comprised CD45RO-negative cells positively selected for CCR7 and excluded terminally differentiated effector memory CD45RA+ cells. Profiled with immunoSEQ multiplex PCR; TCRdb holds only in-frame clones, not every one. Among around 2.1 million clones listed, 85% to 95% were seen once. The sample taken for sequencing was naive CD8+ T cells from PBMCs. Receptors originate from a man between 18 and 35 years old in good health. Some clones in this sample may be carry-over from other donors' samples.

The chain carries TRBV13 and TRBJ2-5; a weak D match, TRBD2 (5 bases). V was trimmed by 5 bases and J by 9 bases, leaving 19 bases between them. The CDR3 runs 14 residues. In germline, CDR1 is PRHDT, CDR2 FYEKMQ (reference sequence). The CDR3 loop reads CASSGRELGKAQYF. CDR3 nucleotides: TGTGCCAGCAGCGGCCGGGAACTAGGAAAGGCCCAGTACTTC.

In the case of this clone: Other DNA sequences in the same sample also yield this CDR3. The chain employs TRBV6-1 and TRBJ1-1; D gene ambiguous. The CDR3 runs to 11 residues. V lost 8 bases and J lost 1, with 5 bases in between. Per the germline V gene, CDR1 is MNHNS and CDR2 is SASEGT. The CDR3 here is CASPGNTEAFF. Written as DNA, the CDR3 is TGTGCCAGCCCGGGGAACACTGAAGCTTTCTTT.

CDR3 residues: CASSLGVPNEKLFF. The CDR3 DNA follows: TGTGCCAGCAGCTTAGGGGTACCTAATGAAAAACTGTTTTTT. V is TRBV7-8 and J is TRBJ1-4; no definite D call. From germline, CDR1 is SGHVS and CDR2 FQNEAQ. With 1 base removed from V and 3 bases from J, the gap between germline ends came to 6 bases. There are 14 residues in the CDR3.

V gene TRBV10-3 combines with J gene TRBJ2-7; 9 bases agree with TRBD2. CDR1 is ENHRY and CDR2 is SYGVKD in the germline V gene. V shed 9 bases and J 2 bases; nucleotides not matched to a gene: 5. The CDR3 totals 13 residues. The CDR3 sequence is CAMTSGPTYEQYF. The CDR3 coding sequence is TGTGCCATGACTAGCGGACCGACCTACGAGCAGTACTTC.

The chain couples TRBV7-9 to TRBJ2-1, with D unresolved. V was pared by 5 bases and J by 7 bases, with 15 bases between. The CDR3 is 14 amino acids. CDR1 SEHNR and CDR2 FQNEAQ come from the germline V gene (reference sequence). CDR3 in amino acids: CASSPRRDMNEQFF. The CDR3 coding sequence is TGTGCCAGCAGCCCAAGGAGAGACATGAATGAGCAGTTCTTC.

The rearrangement joins TRBV19 to TRBJ2-1; D may match TRBD1 or TRBD2 (5 bases each). V lost 4 bases and J 11 bases, leaving 9 bases between the germline ends. The V gene's germline CDR1 is LNHDA and CDR2 SQIVND (reference sequence). This CDR3 has 11 residues. CDR3 sequence (DNA): TGTGCCAGTAGTACGGGACGAAAGCAGTTCTTC. Amino acid sequence: CASSTGRKQFF.

The CDR3 loop is CASSDGATEAFF. DNA for the CDR3: TGTGCCAGCAGTGACGGAGCTACTGAAGCTTTCTTT. V gene TRBV2 combines with J gene TRBJ1-1, with no clear D. Germline CDR1 SNHLY, CDR2 FYNNEI. Between the trimmed V and J ends, which lost 3 bases and 5 bases, there was a span of 7 bases. The CDR3 length is 12 residues.

The chain couples TRBV30 to TRBJ1-5; D possibly corresponds to TRBD1 (5 bases). V lost 1 base and J 0 bases, leaving 19 bases between the germline ends. Germline V gene data show CDR1 as GTSNPN and CDR2 as SVGIG (reference sequence). CDR3 size: 18 residues. The CDR3 coding sequence is TGTGCCTGGAGTGCCCAGAATGGAGGGGTCTATAGCAATCAGCCCCAGCATTTT. Its translation: CAWSAQNGGVYSNQPQHF.

The rearrangement joins TRBV28 to TRBJ2-4; 9 bases map to TRBD1. The V segment lost 5 bases and the J segment 3 bases; nucleotides outside the gene matches: 8. The CDR3 is made up of 16 amino acids. Germline CDR1 MDHEN, CDR2 SYDVKM. CDR3 coding DNA: TGTGCCAGCAGTACTTGGACAGGGGATGGCAAAAACATTCAGTACTTC. This sequence encodes CASSTWTGDGKNIQYF.